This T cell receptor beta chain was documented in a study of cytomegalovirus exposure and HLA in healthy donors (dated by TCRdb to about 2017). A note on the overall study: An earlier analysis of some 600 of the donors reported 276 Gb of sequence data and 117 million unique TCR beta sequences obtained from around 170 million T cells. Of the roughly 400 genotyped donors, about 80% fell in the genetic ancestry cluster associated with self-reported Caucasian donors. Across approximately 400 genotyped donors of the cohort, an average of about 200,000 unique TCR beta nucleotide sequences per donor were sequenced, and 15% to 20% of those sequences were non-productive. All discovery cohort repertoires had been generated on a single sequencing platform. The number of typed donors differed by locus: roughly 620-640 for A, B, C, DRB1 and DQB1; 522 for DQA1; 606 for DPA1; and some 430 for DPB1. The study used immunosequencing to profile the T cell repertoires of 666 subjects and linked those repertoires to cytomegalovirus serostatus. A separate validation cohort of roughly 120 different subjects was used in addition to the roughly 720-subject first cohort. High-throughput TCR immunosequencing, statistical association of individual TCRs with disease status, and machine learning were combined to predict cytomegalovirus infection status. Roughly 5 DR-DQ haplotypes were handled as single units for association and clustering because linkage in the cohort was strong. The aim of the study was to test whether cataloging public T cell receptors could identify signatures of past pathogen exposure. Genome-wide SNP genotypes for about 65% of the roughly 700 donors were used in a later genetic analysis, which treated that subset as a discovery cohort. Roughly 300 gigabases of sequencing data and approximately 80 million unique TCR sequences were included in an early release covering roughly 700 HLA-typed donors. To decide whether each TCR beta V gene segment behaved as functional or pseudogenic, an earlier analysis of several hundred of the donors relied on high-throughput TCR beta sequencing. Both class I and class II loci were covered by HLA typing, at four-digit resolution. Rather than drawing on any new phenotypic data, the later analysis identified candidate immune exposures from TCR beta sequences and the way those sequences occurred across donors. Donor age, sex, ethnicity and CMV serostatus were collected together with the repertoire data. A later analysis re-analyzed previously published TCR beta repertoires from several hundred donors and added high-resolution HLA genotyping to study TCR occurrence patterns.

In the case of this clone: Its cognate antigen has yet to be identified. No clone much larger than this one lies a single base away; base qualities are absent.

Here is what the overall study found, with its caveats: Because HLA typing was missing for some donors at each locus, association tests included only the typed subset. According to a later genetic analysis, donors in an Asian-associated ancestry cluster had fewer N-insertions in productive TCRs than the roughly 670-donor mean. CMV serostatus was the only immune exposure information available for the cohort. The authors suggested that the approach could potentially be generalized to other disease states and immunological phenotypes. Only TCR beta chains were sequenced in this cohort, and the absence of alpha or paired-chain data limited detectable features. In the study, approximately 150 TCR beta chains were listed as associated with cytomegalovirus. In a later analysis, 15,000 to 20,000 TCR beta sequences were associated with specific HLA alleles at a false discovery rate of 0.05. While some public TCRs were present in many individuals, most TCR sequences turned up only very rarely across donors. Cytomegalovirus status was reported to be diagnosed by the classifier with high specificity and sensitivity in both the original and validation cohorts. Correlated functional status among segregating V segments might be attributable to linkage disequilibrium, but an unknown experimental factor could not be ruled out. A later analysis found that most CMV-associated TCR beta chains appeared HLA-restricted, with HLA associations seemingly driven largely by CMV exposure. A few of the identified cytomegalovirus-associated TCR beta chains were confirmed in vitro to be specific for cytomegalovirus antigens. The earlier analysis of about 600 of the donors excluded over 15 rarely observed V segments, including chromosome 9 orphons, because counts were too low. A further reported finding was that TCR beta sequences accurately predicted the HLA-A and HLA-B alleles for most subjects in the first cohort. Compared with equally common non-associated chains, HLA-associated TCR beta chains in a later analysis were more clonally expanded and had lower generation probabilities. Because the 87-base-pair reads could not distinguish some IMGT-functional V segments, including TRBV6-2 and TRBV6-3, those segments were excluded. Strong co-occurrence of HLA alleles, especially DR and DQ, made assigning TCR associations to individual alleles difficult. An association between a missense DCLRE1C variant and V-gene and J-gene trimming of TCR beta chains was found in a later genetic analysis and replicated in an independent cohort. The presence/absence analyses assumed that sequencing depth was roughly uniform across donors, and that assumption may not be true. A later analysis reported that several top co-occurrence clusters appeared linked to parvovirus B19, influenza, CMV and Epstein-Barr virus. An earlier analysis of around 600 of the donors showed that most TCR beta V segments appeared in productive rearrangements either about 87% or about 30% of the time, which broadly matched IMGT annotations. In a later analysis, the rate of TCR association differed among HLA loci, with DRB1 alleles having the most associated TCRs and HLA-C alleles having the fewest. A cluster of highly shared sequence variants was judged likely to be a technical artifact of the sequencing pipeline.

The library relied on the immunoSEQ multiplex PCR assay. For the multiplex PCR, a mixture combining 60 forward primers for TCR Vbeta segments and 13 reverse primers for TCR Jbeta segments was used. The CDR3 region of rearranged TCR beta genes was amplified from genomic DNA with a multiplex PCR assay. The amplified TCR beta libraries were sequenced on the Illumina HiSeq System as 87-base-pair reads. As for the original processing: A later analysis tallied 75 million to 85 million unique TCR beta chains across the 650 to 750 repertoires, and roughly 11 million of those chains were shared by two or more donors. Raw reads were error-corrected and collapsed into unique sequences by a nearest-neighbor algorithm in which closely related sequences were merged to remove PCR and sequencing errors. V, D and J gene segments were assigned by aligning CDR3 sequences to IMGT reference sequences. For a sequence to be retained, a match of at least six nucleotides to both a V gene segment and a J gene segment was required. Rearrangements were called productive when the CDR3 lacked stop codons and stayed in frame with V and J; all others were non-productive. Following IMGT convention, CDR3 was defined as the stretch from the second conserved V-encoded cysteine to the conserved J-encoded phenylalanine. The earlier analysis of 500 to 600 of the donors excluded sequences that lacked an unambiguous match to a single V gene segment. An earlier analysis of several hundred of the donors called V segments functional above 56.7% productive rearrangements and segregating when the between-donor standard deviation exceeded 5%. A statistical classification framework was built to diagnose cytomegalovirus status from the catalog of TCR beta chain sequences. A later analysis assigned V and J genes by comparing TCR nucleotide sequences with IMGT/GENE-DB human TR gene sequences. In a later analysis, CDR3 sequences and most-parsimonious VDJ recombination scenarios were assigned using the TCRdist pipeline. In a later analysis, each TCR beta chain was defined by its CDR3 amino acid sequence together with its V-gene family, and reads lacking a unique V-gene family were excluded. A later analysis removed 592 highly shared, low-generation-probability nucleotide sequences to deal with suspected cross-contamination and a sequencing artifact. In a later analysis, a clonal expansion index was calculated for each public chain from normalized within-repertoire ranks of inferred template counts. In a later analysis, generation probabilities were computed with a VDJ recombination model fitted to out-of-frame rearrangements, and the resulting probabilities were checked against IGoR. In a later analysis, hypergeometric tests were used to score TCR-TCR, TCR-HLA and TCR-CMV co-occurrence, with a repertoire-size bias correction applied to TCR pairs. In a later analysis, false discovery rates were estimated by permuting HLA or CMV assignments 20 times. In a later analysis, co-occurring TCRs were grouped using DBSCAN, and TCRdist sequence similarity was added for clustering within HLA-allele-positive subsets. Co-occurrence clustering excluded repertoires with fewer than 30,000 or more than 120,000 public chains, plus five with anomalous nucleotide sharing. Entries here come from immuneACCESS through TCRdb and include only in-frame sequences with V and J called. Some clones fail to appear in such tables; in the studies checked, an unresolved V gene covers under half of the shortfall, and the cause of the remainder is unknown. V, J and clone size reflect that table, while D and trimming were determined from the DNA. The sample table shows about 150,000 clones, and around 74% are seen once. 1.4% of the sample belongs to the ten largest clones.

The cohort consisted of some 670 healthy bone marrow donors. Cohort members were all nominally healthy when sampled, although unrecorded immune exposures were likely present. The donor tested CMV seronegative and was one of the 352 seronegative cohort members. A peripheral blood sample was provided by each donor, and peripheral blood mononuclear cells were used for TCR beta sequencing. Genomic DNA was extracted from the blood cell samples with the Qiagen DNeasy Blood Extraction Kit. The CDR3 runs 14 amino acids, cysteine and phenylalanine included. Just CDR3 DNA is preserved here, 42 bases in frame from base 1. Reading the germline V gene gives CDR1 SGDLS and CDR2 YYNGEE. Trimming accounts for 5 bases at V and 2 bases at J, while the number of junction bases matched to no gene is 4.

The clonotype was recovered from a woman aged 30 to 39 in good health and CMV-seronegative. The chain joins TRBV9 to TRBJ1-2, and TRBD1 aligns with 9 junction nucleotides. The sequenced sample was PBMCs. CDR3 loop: CASRAGTGNYGYTF. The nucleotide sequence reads TGTGCCAGCAGAGCCGGGACAGGGAACTATGGCTACACCTTC.